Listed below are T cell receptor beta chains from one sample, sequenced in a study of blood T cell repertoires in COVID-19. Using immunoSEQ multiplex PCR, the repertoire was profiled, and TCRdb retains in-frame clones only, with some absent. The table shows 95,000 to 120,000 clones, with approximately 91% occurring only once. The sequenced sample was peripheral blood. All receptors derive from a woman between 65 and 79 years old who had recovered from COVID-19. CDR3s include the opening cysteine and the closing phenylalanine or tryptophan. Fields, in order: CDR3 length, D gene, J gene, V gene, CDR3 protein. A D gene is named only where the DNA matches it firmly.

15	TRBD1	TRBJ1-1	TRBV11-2	CASSQTGERILKAFF
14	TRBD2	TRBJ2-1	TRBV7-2	CASSSSGDTRVQFF
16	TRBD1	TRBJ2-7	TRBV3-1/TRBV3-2	CASSQDPYRGSYEQYF
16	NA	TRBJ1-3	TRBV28	CASSFTRVRAGNTIYF
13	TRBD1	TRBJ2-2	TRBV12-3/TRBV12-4	CASSSGQGLELFF
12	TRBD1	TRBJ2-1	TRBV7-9	CASSLLGTGHFF
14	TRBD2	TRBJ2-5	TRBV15	CATSGRAWSETQYF
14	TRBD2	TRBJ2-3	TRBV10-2	CASRASGRWDTQYF
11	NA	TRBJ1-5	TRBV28	CASSLERPQHF
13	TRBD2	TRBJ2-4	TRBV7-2	CASSWGLENIQYF
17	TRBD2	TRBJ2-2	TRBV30	CAWSSRSGRAWTGELFF
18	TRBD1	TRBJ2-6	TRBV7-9	CASSRRLGGSSGANVLTF
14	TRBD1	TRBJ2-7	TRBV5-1	CASRPGTGSYEQYF
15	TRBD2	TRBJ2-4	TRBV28	CASSRLAGAKNIQYF
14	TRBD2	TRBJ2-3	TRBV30	CALGSGSNTDTQYF
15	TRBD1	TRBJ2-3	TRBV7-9	CASSLSGQGAHTQYF
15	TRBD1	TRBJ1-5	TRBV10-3	CAISRQGARDQPQHF
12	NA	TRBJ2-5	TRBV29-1	CSVEQRQETQYF
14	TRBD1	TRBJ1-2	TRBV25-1	CASSEPGQGGGYTF
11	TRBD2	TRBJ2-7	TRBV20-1	CSASAGREMYF
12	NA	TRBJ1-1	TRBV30	CAWEGENTEAFF
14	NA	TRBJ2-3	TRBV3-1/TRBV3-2	CASSGTVGRDTQYF